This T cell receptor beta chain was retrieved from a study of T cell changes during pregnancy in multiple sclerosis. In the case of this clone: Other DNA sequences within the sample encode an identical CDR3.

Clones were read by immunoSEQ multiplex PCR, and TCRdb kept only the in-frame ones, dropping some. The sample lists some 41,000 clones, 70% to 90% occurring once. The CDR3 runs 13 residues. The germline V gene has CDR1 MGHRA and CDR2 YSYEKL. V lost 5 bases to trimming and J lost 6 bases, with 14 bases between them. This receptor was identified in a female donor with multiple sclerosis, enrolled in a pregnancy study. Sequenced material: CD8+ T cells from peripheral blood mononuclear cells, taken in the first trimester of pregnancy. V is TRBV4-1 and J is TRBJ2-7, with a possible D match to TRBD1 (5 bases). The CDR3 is CASSLEGVSEQYF. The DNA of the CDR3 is TGCGCCAGCAGCTTAGAAGGGGTTAGCGAGCAGTACTTC.